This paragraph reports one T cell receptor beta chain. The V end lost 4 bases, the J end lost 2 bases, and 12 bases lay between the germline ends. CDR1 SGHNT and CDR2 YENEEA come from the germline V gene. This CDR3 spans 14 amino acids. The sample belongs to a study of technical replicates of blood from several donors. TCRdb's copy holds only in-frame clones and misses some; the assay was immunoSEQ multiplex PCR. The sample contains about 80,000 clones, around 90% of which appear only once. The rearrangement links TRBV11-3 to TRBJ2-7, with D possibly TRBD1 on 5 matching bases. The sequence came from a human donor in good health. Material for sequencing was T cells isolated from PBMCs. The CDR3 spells CASSSVRGTYEQYF. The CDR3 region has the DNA TGTGCCAGCAGCTCGGTTAGGGGAACCTACGAGCAGTACTTC. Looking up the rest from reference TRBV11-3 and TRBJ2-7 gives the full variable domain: EAGVVQSPRYKIIEKKQPVAFWCNPISGHNTLYWYLQNLGQGPELLIRYENEEAVDDSQLPKDRFSAERLKGVDSTLKIQPAELGDSAVYLCASSSVRGTYEQYFGPGTRLTVT.